The present TCR beta chain was sequenced within a study of T cell responses to AZD1222 COVID-19 vaccine. General study results and limits: Donors skewed white British and female; clonal diversity was possibly underestimated.

Second-dose intervals near 4 or 12 weeks were combined. Details on this clone: Its antigen is undetermined.

CDR1 and CDR2 (germline): LGHNA, YSLEER. Trimming removed 1 base from V and 5 bases from J, with 6 bases in between. The CDR3 is 14 amino acids. Data came from immunoSEQ multiplex PCR; TCRdb stores just in-frame clones and leaves some out. The sample consists of 150,000 to 200,000 clones, 94% of them appearing once. Sequences were derived from peripheral blood, sampled 28 days after the second AZD1222 dose. This TCR derives from an adult who received the AZD1222 COVID-19 vaccine. V gene TRBV4-3 combines with J gene TRBJ1-6; TRBD1 might be the D (5 bases). CDR3 region: CASSQGQHNSPLHF. The DNA of the CDR3 is TGCGCCAGCAGCCAAGGACAGCATAATTCACCCCTCCACTTT.